This T cell receptor (beta chain) was captured by sequencing in a study of PD-L1 blockade in urothelial cancer. On the study more broadly: Patients started atezolizumab in the mid-2010s, 1,200 mg intravenously every 3 weeks. Blood analysis occurred 3 weeks (second dose) and 6 weeks after treatment start.

Repertoires were generated with immunoSEQ multiplex PCR, while TCRdb's copy carries only in-frame clones and drops some. Here the sample spans tens of thousands of clones, roughly nine tenths being singletons. Time point reported: pretreatment peripheral blood. Metastatic or locally advanced urothelial carcinoma was present in the patients. Patient sample counts ranged from 1 to 8, pretreatment and on-treatment. This clonotype was sampled from a woman aged 55-75 years with urothelial cancer. The input for sequencing was PBMCs, taken around atezolizumab (anti-PD-L1) treatment.

CDR3 sequence (DNA): TGTGCCAGCAGCCGGGAAGCGGCACCCCCGTTTGTTGAGCAGTTCTTC. This translates into CASSREAAPPFVEQFF. The J gene is TRBJ2-1, the V gene TRBV7-2; a possible D gene is TRBD2 (5 bases). Trimming removed 5 bases from V and 9 bases from J, with 23 bases in between. CDR1 is SGHTA, CDR2 FQGNSA, per germline. The CDR3 is made up of 16 amino acids.